This T cell receptor (beta chain) was captured in a study of vaccination and CD4 T cells after COVID-19. Findings and caveats of the study: The study found median SARS-CoV-2-reactive clonotypes rising from 21 to 38, not significantly.

Researchers used the Oncomine TCR Beta short-read assay to sequence DNA from cultured CD4+ T cells. From CD4+ T cells that had been cultured, genomic DNA was extracted. TCRdb independently ran MiXCR on the PCR reads; one entry per CDR3 protein. The sample lists 12,000 or so distinct CDR3 sequences, under 45% occurring once. The CDR3 length is 17 residues. The germline V gene has CDR1 MNHNS and CDR2 SASEGT. Trimming left V 6 bases short and J 5 bases short, with 25 bases between. This sample's treatment: approximately nine-day PBMC culture with coronavirus spike peptide pools or control peptides (ViraFEST assay). Gathered ahead of the COVID-19 pandemic (2011-2018) were the CD4+ T cells of the unexposed donor. At both days 3 and 7, half the medium was replaced with fresh IL-2 medium. Concerning this clonotype itself: Its antigen remains unidentified.

This TCR was recovered from a human donor in good health. The chain is built from TRBV6-1 and TRBJ1-1; a possible D gene is TRBD1 (5 bases). What was sequenced was CD4+ T cells from blood, cultured in vitro. The CDR3, as DNA: TGTGCCAGCAGGTCGAGAAAGGTCGGGGGACCAAAGACTGAAGCTTTCTTT. The encoded protein is CASRSRKVGGPKTEAFF.